The clone carrying this T cell receptor beta chain has a count of ten or more. The sample originates from a study of regulatory T cells in long-lasting Graves disease. As to time point: persistent/refractory GD, antithyroid drugs over 5 years with positive TRAb. From RNA extracted from PBMCs, the TCR library was made. HTBI primers from iRepertoire and Arm-PCR of CDR3 regions yielded the TCR beta libraries. TCRdb used MiXCR to reprocess the multiplex PCR reads, holding one entry per CDR3 protein. This sample has 400,000 to 500,000 distinct CDR3 sequences; 21% occur once, and the top ten carry approximately 15%. Germline CDR1 DFQATT, CDR2 SNEGSKA (reference sequence). The trim removed 0 bases at V and 5 bases at J, leaving 4 bases unmatched. The CDR3 has 14 residues.

The chain uses TRBV20-1 and TRBJ2-5, with 9 bases identical to TRBD1. The clonotype comes from a female donor with Graves disease. The source material was peripheral blood mononuclear cells (PBMCs), sampled when the disease was refractory, from a patient treated with antithyroid drugs. The DNA for the CDR3 is TGCAGTGCTAGAGATGGGACAGGGATCGAGACCCAGTACTTC. Translated, it gives CSARDGTGIETQYF.